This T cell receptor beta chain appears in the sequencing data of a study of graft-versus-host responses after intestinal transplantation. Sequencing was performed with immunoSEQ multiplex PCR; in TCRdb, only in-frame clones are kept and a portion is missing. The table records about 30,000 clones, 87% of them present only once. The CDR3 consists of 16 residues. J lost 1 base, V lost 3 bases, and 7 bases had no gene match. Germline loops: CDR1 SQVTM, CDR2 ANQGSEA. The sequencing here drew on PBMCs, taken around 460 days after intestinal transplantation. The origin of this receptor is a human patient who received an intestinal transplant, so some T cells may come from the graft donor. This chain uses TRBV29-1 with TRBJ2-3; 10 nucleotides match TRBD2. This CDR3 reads CSVDGLAGDRTDTQYF. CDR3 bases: TGCAGCGTTGACGGGCTAGCGGGAGATCGCACAGATACGCAGTATTTT.